The rows below give T cell receptor beta chains drawn from one sample of a study of blood T cell repertoires in COVID-19. Some clones are missing from TCRdb's copy, which holds only in-frame ones; the method was immunoSEQ multiplex PCR. The sample contains some 280,000 clones, under 90% of which appear only once. The specimen was peripheral blood. The source of these receptors is a woman aged 40 to 49 who had recovered from COVID-19. CDR3s include the opening cysteine and the closing phenylalanine or tryptophan. Some rows have no size entry. The others give once, few or many, or a class for an expanded clone.

v_call: TRBV6-6; clone_size: -; j_call: TRBJ2-1; cdr3_aa: CASSPGGTSGSPSNEQFF
v_call: TRBV7-3; clone_size: -; j_call: TRBJ2-3; cdr3_aa: CASMAAGGDTQYF
v_call: TRBV2; clone_size: -; j_call: TRBJ2-7; cdr3_aa: CASSKQGSSYEQYF
v_call: TRBV3-1/TRBV3-2; clone_size: -; j_call: TRBJ2-5; cdr3_aa: CASSPGLVGETQYF
v_call: TRBV5-1; clone_size: -; j_call: TRBJ2-7; cdr3_aa: CASSFDIQAYEQYF
v_call: TRBV28; clone_size: -; j_call: TRBJ2-3; cdr3_aa: CASSPPGGFLGTDTQYF
v_call: TRBV9; clone_size: -; j_call: TRBJ2-7; cdr3_aa: CASSGSQGEEEQYF
v_call: TRBV19; clone_size: -; j_call: TRBJ1-4; cdr3_aa: CASSIVQGSNEKLFF
v_call: TRBV3-1/TRBV3-2; clone_size: -; j_call: TRBJ2-1; cdr3_aa: CASSQGLAEYNEQFF
v_call: TRBV27; clone_size: -; j_call: TRBJ2-6; cdr3_aa: CASSLGGSGANVLTF
v_call: TRBV18; clone_size: -; j_call: TRBJ1-3; cdr3_aa: CASSLLFPDSGNTIYF
v_call: TRBV11-3; clone_size: -; j_call: TRBJ2-3; cdr3_aa: CASSSGISTDTQYF
v_call: TRBV5-1; clone_size: -; j_call: TRBJ1-1; cdr3_aa: CASSLLQGDTEAFF
v_call: TRBV6-5; clone_size: -; j_call: TRBJ2-5; cdr3_aa: CASTPLASGETQYF
v_call: TRBV10-2; clone_size: -; j_call: TRBJ2-1; cdr3_aa: CASREAGGVEQFF
v_call: TRBV25-1; clone_size: -; j_call: TRBJ2-1; cdr3_aa: CAIGGTNEQFF
v_call: TRBV6-5; clone_size: -; j_call: TRBJ2-7; cdr3_aa: CASSYAGGSYEQYF
v_call: TRBV28; clone_size: -; j_call: TRBJ1-1; cdr3_aa: CASSRGGTEAFF
v_call: TRBV9; clone_size: few; j_call: TRBJ2-2; cdr3_aa: CASSLDTGELFF
v_call: TRBV29-1; clone_size: -; j_call: TRBJ1-1; cdr3_aa: CSVEPRLNTEAFF
v_call: TRBV3-1/TRBV3-2; clone_size: -; j_call: TRBJ2-1; cdr3_aa: CASSQGGGGHEQFF
v_call: TRBV20-1; clone_size: -; j_call: TRBJ1-1; cdr3_aa: CSADRGAEAFF
v_call: TRBV27; clone_size: -; j_call: TRBJ2-3; cdr3_aa: CASSQSMTSGRVELSTDTQYF
v_call: TRBV6-5; clone_size: -; j_call: TRBJ1-2; cdr3_aa: CASHHNYGYTF
v_call: TRBV14; clone_size: once; j_call: TRBJ2-7; cdr3_aa: CASSQAPGQGLKSYEQYF
v_call: TRBV19; clone_size: -; j_call: TRBJ2-7; cdr3_aa: CASSIEVRGLGEQYF
v_call: TRBV3-1/TRBV3-2; clone_size: -; j_call: TRBJ2-5; cdr3_aa: CASSQDRGGLSQETQYF
v_call: TRBV2; clone_size: few; j_call: TRBJ1-1; cdr3_aa: CASRAEDTEAFF
v_call: TRBV5-1; clone_size: -; j_call: TRBJ2-2; cdr3_aa: CASSRGENTGELFF
v_call: TRBV10-2; clone_size: -; j_call: TRBJ2-3; cdr3_aa: CASSDSGRAPLDTQYF
v_call: TRBV23-1; clone_size: -; j_call: TRBJ2-7; cdr3_aa: CASSGTETYEQYF
v_call: TRBV28; clone_size: -; j_call: TRBJ1-2; cdr3_aa: CASTPASQDYGYTF
v_call: TRBV5-1; clone_size: -; j_call: TRBJ2-1; cdr3_aa: CASSAPGLSGDEQFF
v_call: TRBV18; clone_size: -; j_call: TRBJ1-5; cdr3_aa: CASSPWTGENQPQHF
v_call: TRBV28; clone_size: -; j_call: TRBJ2-7; cdr3_aa: CASTRDRSYEQYF
v_call: TRBV11-2; clone_size: -; j_call: TRBJ2-7; cdr3_aa: CASSFLTSGEPYEQYF